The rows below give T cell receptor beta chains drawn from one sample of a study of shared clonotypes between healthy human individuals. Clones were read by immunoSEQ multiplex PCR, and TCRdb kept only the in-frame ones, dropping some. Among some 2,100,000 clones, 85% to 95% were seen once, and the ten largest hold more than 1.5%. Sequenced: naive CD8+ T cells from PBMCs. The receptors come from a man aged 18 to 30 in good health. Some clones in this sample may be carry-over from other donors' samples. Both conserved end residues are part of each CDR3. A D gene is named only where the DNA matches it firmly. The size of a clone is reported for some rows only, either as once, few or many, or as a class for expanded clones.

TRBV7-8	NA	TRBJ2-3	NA	CASSLAGQRRTDTQYF	TGTGCCAGCAGCTTAGCGGGGCAGAGGCGCACAGATACGCAGTATTTT
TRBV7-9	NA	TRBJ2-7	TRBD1	CASSPRQGDYEQYF	TGTGCCAGCAGCCCCAGACAGGGCGACTACGAGCAGTACTTC
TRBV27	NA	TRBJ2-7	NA	CASSLSGGDYEQYF	TGTGCCAGCAGTTTATCAGGGGGAGACTACGAGCAGTACTTC
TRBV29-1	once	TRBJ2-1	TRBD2	CSGGSAGVGNEQFF	TGCAGCGGGGGTAGTGCGGGAGTAGGCAATGAGCAGTTCTTC
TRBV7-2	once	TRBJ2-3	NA	CASRDYTDTQYF	TGTGCCAGCAGGGACTACACAGATACGCAGTATTTT
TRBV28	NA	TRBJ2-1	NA	CASSSVAGYGEQFF	TGTGCCAGCAGTTCAGTCGCGGGATATGGTGAGCAGTTCTTC
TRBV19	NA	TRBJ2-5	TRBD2	CASSTRGLAGETQYF	TGTGCCAGTAGCACCCGAGGACTAGCGGGAGAGACCCAGTACTTC
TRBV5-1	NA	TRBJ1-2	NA	CASSLAGGARGYTF	TGCGCCAGCAGCTTGGCCGGGGGGGCCCGCGGCTACACCTTC
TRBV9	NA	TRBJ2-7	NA	CASSKAGLPGNEQYF	TGTGCCAGCAGCAAAGCGGGCCTGCCGGGAAACGAGCAGTACTTC
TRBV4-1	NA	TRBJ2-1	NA	CASSQIRGNNEQFF	TGCGCCAGCAGCCAGATCAGGGGTAACAATGAGCAGTTCTTC
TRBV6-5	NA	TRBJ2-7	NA	CASSYSRSYEQYF	TGTGCCAGCAGTTACTCGAGAAGCTACGAGCAGTACTTC
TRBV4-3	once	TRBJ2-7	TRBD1	CASSQAGTGRDEQYF	TGCGCCAGCAGCCAAGCCGGGACAGGGAGGGACGAGCAGTACTTC
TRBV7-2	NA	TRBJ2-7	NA	CASSLTGSPGEQYF	TGTGCCAGCAGCCTTACAGGCTCACCTGGCGAGCAGTACTTC
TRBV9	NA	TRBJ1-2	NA	CASTGGGGPNYGYTF	TGTGCCAGCACCGGAGGCGGGGGACCCAACTATGGCTACACCTTC
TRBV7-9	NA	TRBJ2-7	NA	CASSITGYEQYF	TGTGCCAGCAGCATAACAGGCTACGAGCAGTACTTC
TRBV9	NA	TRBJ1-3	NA	CASSPVERAAGNTIYF	TGTGCCAGCAGCCCAGTGGAAAGGGCGGCTGGAAACACCATATATTTT
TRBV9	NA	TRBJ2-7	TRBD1	CASSVGTGMTYEQYF	TGTGCCAGCAGCGTAGGGACAGGAATGACCTACGAGCAGTACTTC
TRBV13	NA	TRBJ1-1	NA	CASSPQGATEAFF	TGTGCCAGCAGCCCTCAGGGTGCCACTGAAGCTTTCTTT